The source of this T cell receptor (beta chain) is a study of T cells in Graves' hyperthyroidism and ophthalmopathy. Each patient was aged 18 to 65 and had newly diagnosed hyperthyroidism of under 2 months' duration. This clonotype was counted at least ten times. This CDR3 is built from 16 residues. V was clipped by 5 bases and J by 0 bases, with 14 bases between them. Germline CDR1 SNHLY, CDR2 FYNNEI. The TCR beta CDR3 regions underwent amplification using RNA transcripts as the source. Carried out on the TCR CDR3, a first-round RT-PCR used the HTBI primer set. Via MiXCR, TCRdb re-called the multiplex PCR reads, giving one row per CDR3 protein. The table lists approximately 740,000 distinct CDR3 sequences, 13% to 15% of them singletons.

The source is a woman aged 18-35 years with Graves' hyperthyroidism. The sample comprised blood. This chain uses TRBV2 with TRBJ2-1; tentative D call: TRBD2 (5 bases). CDR3 loop: CASSPTSLSSYNEQFF. In DNA, the CDR3 is TGTGCCAGCAGTCCAACTAGTCTTAGCTCCTACAATGAGCAGTTCTTC.